This T cell receptor (beta chain) was captured by sequencing in a study of PD-1 blockade in classical Hodgkin lymphoma. All patients experienced relapse after autologous stem cell transplantation, and brentuximab vedotin exposure was variable. Germline assignment: CDR1 MNHEY and CDR2 SVGAGI. V lost 7 bases to trimming and J lost 4 bases, with 11 bases between them. The CDR3 runs 12 residues. Profiling relied on immunoSEQ multiplex PCR, and the TCRdb table lists in-frame clones only, not all of them. The sample lists fewer than 15,000 clones, roughly 78% seen once, with 24% in the top ten. A single count supports this clone.

This receptor was identified in a human donor with classical Hodgkin lymphoma. The source was peripheral blood mononuclear cells (PBMCs), collected at baseline. This chain joins TRBV6-5 and TRBJ2-7, with a tentative D call TRBD2 (5 bases). In DNA form, the CDR3 reads TGTGCCAGCACCAGATGGAGGTACGAGCAGTACTTC. Translation gives CASTRWRYEQYF.